What follows are 26 T cell receptor beta chains derived from one specimen sequenced in a study of blood T cell repertoires in COVID-19 (dated by TCRdb to the early 2020s). The protocol used for the library was the immunoSEQ multiplex PCR assay. TCRdb holds this immuneACCESS table with in-frame rearrangements only. Some clones are missing; in checked studies, unresolved V genes explain under half, and the rest has no known cause. Across this sample there are about 300,000 clones, with about 88% seen only once. The leading ten clones occupy over 1.3% of the sample. Sequencing input: peripheral blood. These TCRs come from a human donor with COVID-19, enrolled during active disease. The donor label of this sample is uncertain.

This clone was seen a single time. The rearrangement links TRBV30 to TRBJ1-4, with 11 bases that match TRBD1. The CDR3 is made up of 16 amino acids. V gave up 0 bases and J gave up 8 bases; unmatched junction bases: 8. Germline CDR1 is GTSNPN and CDR2 is SVGIG (reference sequence). CDR3 in amino acids: CAWSVGPGTGGEKLFF. The DNA for the CDR3 is TGTGCCTGGAGTGTAGGTCCCGGGACAGGGGGGGAAAAACTGTTTTTT.

The CDR3 sequence is CASGTVGGVEQFF. CDR3 in DNA: TGTGCCAGCGGCACCGTAGGGGGGGTTGAGCAGTTCTTC. The gene calls are TRBV6-5 and TRBJ2-1; a possible D gene is TRBD2 (7 bases). CDR3 length: 13 amino acids. V lost 8 bases and J 9 bases, leaving 17 bases between the germline ends. Germline lookup yields CDR1 MNHEY and CDR2 SVGAGI.

A word on this clone: This sample includes further DNA sequences coding for the same CDR3. The chain joins TRBV5-1 to TRBJ2-7; TRBD1 agrees at 9 bases. This CDR3 has 14 amino acids. J was trimmed by 2 bases and V by 4 bases; bases with no gene match: 4. Germline lookup yields CDR1 SGHRS and CDR2 YFSETQ. The CDR3 protein is CASSLDRGPYEQYF. The CDR3 region has the DNA TGCGCCAGCAGCCTGGACAGGGGCCCCTACGAGCAGTACTTC.

V and J are TRBV27 and TRBJ2-3; D ambiguous. V was trimmed by 8 bases and J by 5 bases, leaving 20 bases between them. This CDR3 region has 15 residues. CDR1 is MNHEY and CDR2 is SMNVEV in the germline V gene (reference sequence). The CDR3 protein is CASCPNPDRGDTQYF. CDR3 nucleotides: TGTGCCAGCTGCCCCAACCCGGATAGAGGAGATACGCAGTATTTT.

The chain combines TRBV29-1 with TRBJ2-7, with 10 bases matching TRBD2. The CDR3 consists of 15 residues. Per the germline V gene, CDR1 is SQVTM and CDR2 is ANQGSEA. With 2 bases clipped from V and 3 bases from J, the junction kept 7 bases outside the gene matches. The CDR3 loop is CSVETSGRVGYEQYF. The CDR3 region has the DNA TGCAGCGTTGAAACGAGCGGGAGGGTAGGCTACGAGCAGTACTTC.

The chain links TRBV5-1 to TRBJ2-7, with a tentative D call TRBD2 (6 bases). The CDR3 loop spans 15 amino acids. The V end lost 0 bases, the J end lost 3 bases, and 13 bases lay between the germline ends. The V gene's germline CDR1 is SGHRS and CDR2 YFSETQ. The chain's CDR3 is CASSLGGGAGYEQYF. DNA for the CDR3: TGCGCCAGCAGCTTGGGTGGAGGGGCTGGCTACGAGCAGTACTTC.

The chain employs TRBV12-3 or TRBV12-4 and TRBJ1-5; D is perhaps TRBD1 (5 bases). V dropped 3 bases and J dropped 11 bases, with 14 bases sitting between them. The length of the CDR3 is 13 residues. The CDR3 loop is CASSLRSGWTQHF. The CDR3 region has the DNA TGTGCCAGCAGTTTGAGGTCAGGGTGGACCCAGCATTTT.

The chain combines TRBV29-1 with TRBJ2-6; no firm D call. The CDR3 sequence is 15 residues long. With 4 bases removed from V and 2 bases from J, the gap between germline ends came to 12 bases. Looked up from germline, CDR1 is SQVTM and CDR2 is ANQGSEA. The CDR3 spells CSVAVSSAGANVLTF. The CDR3 DNA follows: TGCAGCGTTGCGGTCTCGAGTGCTGGGGCCAACGTCCTGACTTTC.

V gene TRBV30 combines with J gene TRBJ1-6; no reliable D call. With 1 base removed from V and 4 bases from J, the gap between germline ends came to 14 bases. CDR1 is GTSNPN, CDR2 SVGIG, per germline (reference sequence). This CDR3 has 16 amino acids. CDR3 bases: TGTGCCTGGAGTGGGGAGGAGATCAGTTATAATTCACCCCTCCACTTT. Translation: CAWSGEEISYNSPLHF.

The gene calls are TRBV6-6 and TRBJ1-5; 7 positions agree with TRBD1. Per germline, CDR1 MNHNY and CDR2 SVGAGI (reference sequence). V lost 4 bases to trimming and J lost 1 base; unmatched junction nucleotides: 4. The CDR3 length is 15 residues. The CDR3 reads CASSFDRDSNQPQHF. DNA of the CDR3: TGTGCCAGCAGTTTCGACAGGGACAGCAATCAGCCCCAGCATTTT.

The CDR3 region is CATSRLTGNSPLHF. CDR3 bases: TGTGCCACCAGCAGGCTTACAGGAAATTCACCCCTCCACTTT. This sequence joins TRBV15 and TRBJ1-6; tentatively, D is TRBD1 (5 bases). CDR3 length: 14 amino acids. Trimming removed 3 bases at V and 7 bases at J, with 10 bases between. The germline V gene has CDR1 LNHNV and CDR2 YYDKDF (reference sequence).

The chain carries TRBV5-4 and TRBJ1-1; weak D call: TRBD1 (6 bases). Germline-derived CDR1 and CDR2 are SGHNT and YYREEE (reference sequence). The CDR3 spans 16 residues. V was trimmed by 3 bases and J by 0 bases, leaving 15 bases between them. This chain's CDR3 is CASSSNRANMNTEAFF. The CDR3 coding sequence is TGTGCCAGCAGCTCAAACAGGGCTAACATGAACACTGAAGCTTTCTTT.

The chain employs TRBV7-8 and TRBJ2-1; 7 bases match TRBD2. This CDR3 comprises 13 residues. CDR1 SGHVS and CDR2 FQNEAQ come from the germline V gene. V was pared by 8 bases and J by 4 bases, with 5 bases of the junction left unmatched. DNA of the CDR3: TGTGCCAGCGGGCGGGGGAAGTACAATGAGCAGTTCTTC. It encodes CASGRGKYNEQFF.

The chain couples TRBV4-2 to TRBJ2-7; D remains unclear. The germline V gene has CDR1 LGHNA and CDR2 YNFKEQ. The CDR3 runs 15 residues. V was trimmed by 0 bases and J by 0 bases, leaving 9 bases between them. CDR3 protein: CASSQDWRPSYEQYF. The DNA of the CDR3 is TGTGCCAGCAGCCAAGATTGGCGGCCCTCCTACGAGCAGTACTTC.

This clone was seen more than once but under ten times. The chain uses TRBV7-9 and TRBJ1-2; D possibly corresponds to TRBD1 (5 bases). Germline V CDR1 and CDR2: SEHNR, FQNEAQ (reference sequence). The CDR3 has 14 residues. Trimming pared 0 bases from V and 6 bases from J, leaving 11 bases between. CDR3 amino acids: CASSLARQGDGYTF. CDR3 nucleotide sequence: TGTGCCAGCAGCTTAGCGCGTCAGGGCGATGGCTACACCTTC.

The gene calls are TRBV3-1 (or the pseudogene TRBV3-2) and TRBJ1-5; D might be TRBD1 (6 bases). V was cut by 4 bases and J by 4 bases, with 11 bases left in between. Germline V gene data show CDR1 as LGHDT and CDR2 as YNNKEL (reference sequence). This CDR3 is 14 amino acids long. CDR3 amino acids: CASSPPGTNQPQHF. DNA of the CDR3: TGTGCCAGCAGCCCCCCAGGGACAAATCAGCCCCAGCATTTT.

The chain recombines TRBV10-3 with TRBJ1-5, with 7 bases that match TRBD1. Per germline, CDR1 ENHRY and CDR2 SYGVKD. The CDR3 totals 13 residues. Trimming removed 7 bases from V and 9 bases from J; junction bases left unmatched: 9. The DNA of the CDR3 is TGTGCCATCAACGGACAGGCCGAAGGGCCCCAGCATTTT. This codes for CAINGQAEGPQHF.

This clone was found many times. The chain couples TRBV30 to TRBJ1-1; maybe TRBD1 (5 bases). Germline V CDR1 and CDR2: GTSNPN, SVGIG (reference sequence). V was pared by 0 bases and J by 4 bases, with 18 bases between. The CDR3 spans 16 residues. The CDR3 reads CAWSVQRTPPLTEAFF. The CDR3 DNA follows: TGTGCCTGGAGTGTACAGAGGACACCTCCTCTCACTGAAGCTTTCTTT.

This sequence joins TRBV7-2 and TRBJ1-1; 8 nucleotides agree with TRBD1. The V gene's germline CDR1 is SGHTA and CDR2 FQGNSA. Trimming removed 5 bases from V and 4 bases from J; junction bases left unmatched: 6. The CDR3 runs 14 residues. CDR3 region: CASSLDRAPTEAFF. DNA for the CDR3: TGTGCCAGCAGCCTGGACAGGGCCCCCACTGAAGCTTTCTTT.

Details on this clone: The junction departs from germline at one end; a sequencing error may be responsible. The chain couples TRBV7-7 to TRBJ2-1, with TRBD2 matching 9 bases. In germline, CDR1 is SSHAT, CDR2 FNYEAQ (reference sequence). The CDR3 is 15 amino acids. The CDR3 bases are TGTGCTAGCAACCATCCGAGGCTAGCGGGAAGCGTCCAGTTCTTC. It specifies CASNHPRLAGSVQFF.

The chain uses TRBV20-1 and TRBJ2-5; 10 nucleotides line up with TRBD2. CDR1 is DFQATT and CDR2 is SNEGSKA in the germline V gene (reference sequence). J lost 4 bases, V lost 3 bases, and 8 bases had no gene match. The CDR3 extends over 15 amino acids. The CDR3 sequence: CSASNLAGAIETQYF. The DNA of the CDR3 is TGCAGTGCTAGTAACCTAGCGGGAGCTATAGAGACCCAGTACTTC.

V is TRBV19 and J is TRBJ2-3, with 12 bases matching TRBD2. After removal of 3 bases from V and 4 bases from J, the junction contained 2 bases not matched to a gene. The CDR3 is 15 residues long. From germline, CDR1 is LNHDA and CDR2 SQIVND (reference sequence). The CDR3 DNA follows: TGTGCCAGTAGTATTGGACTAGCGGGGCCAGATACGCAGTATTTT. Translation gives CASSIGLAGPDTQYF.

This rearrangement joins TRBV12-3 or TRBV12-4 to TRBJ1-2, with a tentative D call TRBD1 (6 bases). This CDR3 has 12 residues. The ends were cut back, 5 bases at V and 7 bases at J, with 11 bases in the middle. CDR3: CASSLRGGGYTF. The CDR3 DNA sequence: TGTGCCAGCAGTCTAAGGGGGGGTGGCTACACCTTC.

The V gene is TRBV29-1, the J gene TRBJ1-1; unclear D gene. Trimming shortened V by 4 bases and J by 0 bases, and 12 bases separated the two germline ends. The length of the CDR3 is 14 residues. Germline V lookup: CDR1 SQVTM, CDR2 ANQGSEA. This CDR3 reads CSVVFRGMNTEAFF. CDR3 in DNA: TGCAGCGTTGTTTTTCGGGGTATGAACACTGAAGCTTTCTTT.

This chain uses TRBV6-1 with TRBJ1-4; 10 bases line up with TRBD1. The length of the CDR3 is 19 residues. With 4 bases clipped from V and 2 bases from J, the junction kept 13 bases outside the gene matches. Germline lookup yields CDR1 MNHNS and CDR2 SASEGT. CDR3 amino acids: CASSGTDRGRFQTNEKLFF. CDR3 DNA sequence: TGTGCCAGCAGTGGCACAGACAGGGGGCGATTTCAGACTAATGAAAAACTGTTTTTT.

This chain connects TRBV7-2 to TRBJ1-1; the D gene is possibly TRBD1 (6 bases). This CDR3 contains 16 residues. The V and J ends lost 3 bases and 1 base respectively, with 15 bases between them. Germline V gene data show CDR1 as SGHTA and CDR2 as FQGNSA. This chain's CDR3 is CASSFKPGAWNTEAFF. CDR3 DNA sequence: TGTGCCAGCAGCTTCAAACCAGGGGCCTGGAACACTGAAGCTTTCTTT.